The T cell receptor (beta chain) described here comes from a study of cytomegalovirus exposure and HLA in healthy donors (dated by TCRdb to the late 2010s). With regard to the full study: An earlier analysis of about 530 of the donors reported approximately 300 Gb of sequence data and 95 million to 130 million unique TCR beta sequences obtained from roughly 170 million T cells. Across some 400 genotyped donors of the cohort, an average of approximately 240,000 unique TCR beta nucleotide sequences per donor were sequenced, and roughly a sixth of those sequences were non-productive. Roughly 5 DR-DQ haplotypes were handled as single units for association and clustering, since linkage in the cohort was strong. Rather than using new phenotypic data, the later analysis identified candidate immune exposures from TCR beta sequences and from how often those sequences occurred across donors. A later analysis re-examined previously published TCR beta repertoires from just over 650 donors and added high-resolution HLA genotyping to investigate patterns of TCR occurrence. Donor age, sex, ethnicity and CMV serostatus were compiled together with the repertoire data. Typing coverage varied by locus: about 629-630 donors for A, B, C, DRB1 and DQB1; some 520 for DQA1; more than 600 for DPA1; under 490 for DPB1. An early release covering roughly 640 HLA-typed donors comprised about 290 gigabases of sequencing data and roughly 85 million unique TCR sequences. A later genetic analysis took genome-wide SNP genotypes for about three fifths of the 666 donors and used that subset as a discovery cohort. The genetic ancestry cluster associated with self-reported Caucasian donors included roughly 84% of the roughly 400 genotyped donors. HLA typing covered class I and class II loci at four-digit resolution. The study aimed to test whether cataloging public T cell receptors could reveal signatures of past pathogen exposure. All discovery cohort repertoires had been generated using a single sequencing platform. To predict cytomegalovirus infection status, the study combined high-throughput TCR immunosequencing, statistical association of individual TCRs with disease status, and machine learning. In addition to the first cohort of 650 to 750 subjects, a separate validation cohort of approximately 130 different subjects was used. The study used immunosequencing to profile the T cell repertoires of 666 subjects and linked those repertoires to cytomegalovirus serostatus. In an earlier analysis of 587 of the donors, high-throughput TCR beta sequencing was used to judge whether each TCR beta V gene segment behaved as functional or pseudogenic.

Library method: the immunoSEQ multiplex PCR assay. For the multiplex PCR, a mixture combining 60 forward primers for TCR Vbeta segments and 13 reverse primers for TCR Jbeta segments was used. The CDR3 region of rearranged TCR beta genes was amplified from genomic DNA with a multiplex PCR assay. The Illumina HiSeq System was used to sequence the amplified TCR beta libraries as 87-base-pair reads. Per the authors' processing: In a later analysis, 80 million or so unique TCR beta chains were counted across the 650 to 700 repertoires, and around 11 million of these chains were shared by at least two donors. Raw reads were error-corrected and collapsed into unique sequences with a nearest-neighbor algorithm that merged closely related sequences to remove PCR and sequencing errors. CDR3 sequences were aligned to IMGT reference sequences to assign V, D and J gene segments. For a sequence to be retained, at least a six-nucleotide match to both a V gene segment and a J gene segment was required. A rearrangement counted as productive if the CDR3 had no stop codons and remained in frame with V and J, and every other rearrangement counted as non-productive. CDR3 was defined according to IMGT convention as the region running from the second conserved V-encoded cysteine to the conserved J-encoded phenylalanine. In an earlier analysis of around 640 of the donors, sequences lacking an unambiguous match to a single V gene segment were excluded. An earlier analysis of 587 of the donors called V segments functional above 56.7% productive rearrangements and segregating when the between-donor standard deviation exceeded 5%. A statistical classification framework was developed to diagnose cytomegalovirus status using the catalog of TCR beta chain sequences. V and J gene assignment, in a later analysis, came from comparing TCR nucleotide sequences with IMGT/GENE-DB human TR gene sequences. Using the TCRdist pipeline, a later analysis assigned CDR3 sequences along with most-parsimonious VDJ recombination scenarios. A later analysis defined each TCR beta chain by its CDR3 amino acid sequence plus V-gene family, and excluded reads lacking a unique V-gene family. To address suspected cross-contamination and a sequencing artifact, a later analysis removed under 600 highly shared, low-generation-probability nucleotide sequences. In a later analysis, a clonal expansion index was calculated for each public chain from normalized within-repertoire ranks of inferred template counts. Generation probabilities in a later analysis came from a VDJ recombination model fitted to out-of-frame rearrangements, and those results were checked against IGoR. In a later analysis, TCR-TCR, TCR-HLA and TCR-CMV co-occurrence was scored with hypergeometric tests, and a repertoire-size bias correction was applied to TCR pairs. To estimate false discovery rates, a later analysis permuted the HLA or CMV assignments 20 times. In a later analysis, co-occurring TCRs were grouped using DBSCAN, and TCRdist sequence similarity was added for clustering within HLA-allele-positive subsets. For co-occurrence clustering, repertoires with fewer than 30,000 or more than 120,000 public chains were excluded, along with four or five repertoires with anomalous nucleotide sharing. This is the immuneACCESS table as TCRdb keeps it, with only in-frame sequences that have V and J called. A part of the clones is gone; compared with another copy, unresolved V genes explain less than half, and the rest is unexplained. For V, J and clone size, that table is used; D and trimming come from the DNA. The sample table records roughly 200,000 clones; 75% to 85% of these occur just once. The top ten clonotypes cover 1.5% of the sample.

This clone occurred many times. The antigen this receptor binds is unknown. Base qualities are not at hand, and no much larger clone is one base apart. The CDR3, cysteine through phenylalanine, is 12 amino acids long. Of the read, only the CDR3 DNA is kept; its 36 bases are in frame from base 1. V and J are trimmed by 6 bases and 8 bases, and the gene matches miss 4 bases of the junction. CDR1 is given as MNHEY and CDR2 as SVGAGI, both from the germline V gene. Here is what the overall study found, with its caveats: Three of the identified cytomegalovirus-associated TCR beta chains were confirmed in vitro to be specific for cytomegalovirus antigens. In a later genetic analysis, a missense DCLRE1C variant was associated with V-gene and J-gene trimming of TCR beta chains, and the association was replicated in an independent cohort. According to a later analysis, TCR association rates differed among HLA loci, with DRB1 alleles showing the most associated TCRs and HLA-C alleles showing the fewest. Because HLA typing was missing for some donors at each locus, association tests included only the typed subset. In the study, about 150 TCR beta chains were listed as associated with cytomegalovirus. Most CMV-associated TCR beta chains appeared to be HLA-restricted in a later analysis, and the HLA associations seemed to be driven largely by CMV exposure. Linkage disequilibrium might explain the correlated functional status among segregating V segments, but an unknown experimental factor could not be ruled out. The classifier was reported to diagnose cytomegalovirus status with high specificity and sensitivity in both the original cohort and the validation cohort. According to a later genetic analysis, donors in an Asian-associated ancestry cluster had fewer N-insertions in productive TCRs than the roughly 700-donor mean. Across donors, most TCR sequences were observed very rarely, whereas some public TCRs were present in many individuals. According to the authors, the approach could potentially be generalized to other disease states and immunological phenotypes. In a later analysis, several top co-occurrence clusters were reported to appear linked to parvovirus B19, influenza, CMV and Epstein-Barr virus. The cohort was sequenced for TCR beta chains only, and without alpha or paired-chain data the features that could be detected were limited. Over 15 rarely observed V segments, including chromosome 9 orphons, were excluded from the earlier analysis of about 610 of the donors because counts were too low. A later analysis associated about 17,000 TCR beta sequences with specific HLA alleles at a false discovery rate of 0.05. Roughly uniform sequencing depth across donors was assumed in presence/absence analyses, although this assumption may not hold. Immune exposure information for the cohort was limited to CMV serostatus. A further reported finding was that TCR beta sequences accurately predicted the HLA-A and HLA-B alleles for most subjects in the first cohort. When HLA alleles, especially DR and DQ, strongly co-occurred, TCR associations were difficult to assign to individual alleles. The 87-base-pair reads could not distinguish some IMGT-functional V segments, including TRBV6-2 and TRBV6-3, so those segments were excluded. A later analysis found that HLA-associated TCR beta chains were more clonally expanded and had lower generation probabilities than equally common non-associated chains. In an earlier analysis of approximately 590 of the donors, most TCR beta V segments appeared in productive rearrangements about 87% or about 30% of the time, broadly matching IMGT annotations. A group of highly shared sequence variants was considered likely to be a technical artifact of the sequencing pipeline.

The cohort comprised some 730 healthy bone marrow donors. All cohort members were sampled while nominally healthy, although unrecorded immune exposures were likely present. The donor tested CMV seropositive, placing the donor among the 289 seropositive members of the cohort. A peripheral blood sample was provided by each donor, and peripheral blood mononuclear cells were used for TCR beta sequencing. The Qiagen DNeasy Blood Extraction Kit was used to extract genomic DNA from the blood cell samples. This TCR derives from a girl aged 5-17 years in good health and CMV-seropositive. The sample comprised PBMCs. The sequence is built from TRBV6-5 and TRBJ2-3; 8 middle bases align to TRBD2. The CDR3 reads CASSLRGGTQYF. The DNA sequence reads TGTGCCAGCAGCCTACGGGGGGGTACGCAGTATTTT.